These T cell receptor beta chains were read from a single sample in a study of blood T cell repertoires in COVID-19. Repertoires were generated with immunoSEQ multiplex PCR, while TCRdb's copy carries only in-frame clones and drops some. The data show some 16,000 clones, 75% to 90% seen once. Sequencing input: peripheral blood. All receptors derive from a man in his 70s in a cohort sampled during active COVID-19. Each CDR3 is given with its conserved first and last residue. D genes are given only for firm matches. Rows give clone size only sometimes, using once, few, many, or a class for an expanded clone.

V	size	J	D	DNA	CDR3
TRBV2	.	TRBJ1-1	TRBD1	TGTGCCAGCAGTGAAAGGACAGGGAGAACTGAAGCTTTCTTT	CASSERTGRTEAFF
TRBV5-8	.	TRBJ1-6	TRBD1	TGTGCCAGCAAGCGACAGGGCCCTATGAATTCACCCCTCCACTTT	CASKRQGPMNSPLHF
TRBV7-3	.	TRBJ1-6	.	TGTGCCAGCAGCTTAAATCCAGGGGACAATTCACCCCTCCACTTT	CASSLNPGDNSPLHF
TRBV5-1	.	TRBJ2-2	TRBD1	TGCGCCAGCAGCTTGGACAGGGGGGACGGGGAGCTGTTTTTT	CASSLDRGDGELFF
TRBV7-2	.	TRBJ2-2	.	TGTGCCAGCAGCTCACATGTGGACACCGGGGAGCTGTTTTTT	CASSSHVDTGELFF
TRBV5-1	.	TRBJ2-2	TRBD2	TGCGCCAGCAGCTCCACACCGGGACTAGCGGGAGGAACTAACACCGGGGAGCTGTTTTTT	CASSSTPGLAGGTNTGELFF
TRBV30	.	TRBJ2-7	.	TGTGCCTGGAGTGTGGGGCAAAACCCCTACGAGCAGTACTTC	CAWSVGQNPYEQYF
TRBV28	.	TRBJ1-1	TRBD1	TGTGCCAGCAGACCTGGACAGGGTACTGAAGCTTTCTTT	CASRPGQGTEAFF
TRBV6-5	.	TRBJ1-4	.	TGTGCCAGCAGCCCAGATCAGGGGGAAAAACTGTTTTTT	CASSPDQGEKLFF
TRBV5-1	few	TRBJ2-3	TRBD2	TGCGCCAGCAGCCCCGGACTAGCGGGGCCATTCACAGATACGCAGTATTTT	CASSPGLAGPFTDTQYF
TRBV19	.	TRBJ2-7	TRBD1	TGTGCCAGTAGTATCGCAGGGGGCGTCTACGAGCAGTACTTC	CASSIAGGVYEQYF
TRBV7-9	.	TRBJ2-2	TRBD2	TGTGCCAGCAGCCGCGTGGCGGGAGGGAACACCGGGGAGCTGTTTTTT	CASSRVAGGNTGELFF
TRBV27	once	TRBJ2-5	.	TGTGCCAGCAGTCGACAGGACAGCCAAGAGACCCAGTACTTC	CASSRQDSQETQYF
TRBV28	.	TRBJ1-5	.	TGTGCCAGCAGCCCTCCCTATTACCAAGCCACTCAGCCCCAGCATTTT	CASSPPYYQATQPQHF
TRBV18	.	TRBJ2-7	.	TGTGCCAGCTCACGGCAGGGTGCGGAGCAAAGTTACGAGCAGTACTTC	CASSRQGAEQSYEQYF
TRBV10-3	.	TRBJ1-1	TRBD1	TGTGCCATCAGTCCCAACCCGTTGACAGGGGGCGGTGACACTGAAGCTTTCTTT	CAISPNPLTGGGDTEAFF
TRBV9	few	TRBJ2-1	TRBD2	TGTGCCAGCAGCGCAGTAGTAGCGGGAGGTCGACATGAGCAGTTCTTC	CASSAVVAGGRHEQFF
TRBV9	.	TRBJ2-1	TRBD1	TGTGCCAGCAGCTTTGATGCAGGGGGCTTCTACAATGAGCAGTTCTTC	CASSFDAGGFYNEQFF
TRBV7-2	.	TRBJ2-5	TRBD1	TGTGCCAGCAGACCGCCCCTGGGACAGGGGGCGCCGGAGACCCAGTACTTC	CASRPPLGQGAPETQYF
TRBV27	.	TRBJ2-1	.	TGTGCCAGCAGTTTATGTTCTCACAGAGACAATGAGCAGTTCTTC	CASSLCSHRDNEQFF
TRBV5-1	.	TRBJ1-4	.	TGCGCCAGCAGCTTGGGAGGGACTTCAGCAACTAATGAAAAACTGTTTTTT	CASSLGGTSATNEKLFF
TRBV18	.	TRBJ1-2	.	TGTGCCAGCTCACAACAGGGCACCTATGGCTACACCTTC	CASSQQGTYGYTF
TRBV29-1	.	TRBJ2-1	TRBD2	TGCAGCGTTCTAAAAGGACTAGCGGGAGCGGGTAATGAGCAGTTCTTC	CSVLKGLAGAGNEQFF
TRBV27	few	TRBJ2-1	.	TGTGCCAGCAGTTTGAGTGCCTACAATGAGCAGTTCTTC	CASSLSAYNEQFF
TRBV24-1	.	TRBJ2-5	.	TGTGCCACCAGTGATCCCAGACAGGTTGTTAGGGAGACCCAGTACTTC	CATSDPRQVVRETQYF
TRBV28	few	TRBJ2-7	.	TGTGCCAGCAGTTTATGGCGGGGAGTGCATACCTACGAGCAGTACTTC	CASSLWRGVHTYEQYF
TRBV5-5	.	TRBJ2-5	TRBD1	TGTGCCAGCAGCTTGTGGGACAGGGCTGAAGAGACCCAGTACTTC	CASSLWDRAEETQYF
TRBV10-2	.	TRBJ2-1	.	TGCGCCAGCAGTGCGGGAAATAAGGCTGAGCAGTTCTTC	CASSAGNKAEQFF